The next 17 T cell receptor beta chains were all read from a single sample in a study of T cell responses to AZD1222 COVID-19 vaccine. Libraries were prepared by immunoSEQ multiplex PCR; TCRdb keeps only in-frame clonotypes and omits some of them. In the table there are 160,000 or so clones, almost 90% of which are singletons. Sample: peripheral blood, taken on day 0 of AZD1222 vaccination. The receptors derive from an adult in good health.

This chain connects TRBV30 to TRBJ2-3; D is ambiguous. Per the germline V gene, CDR1 is GTSNPN and CDR2 is SVGIG (reference sequence). There are 12 residues in the CDR3. CDR3 in amino acids: CALDGDTDTQYF. DNA for the CDR3: TGTGCATTGGACGGAGACACAGATACGCAGTATTTT. Using reference TRBV30 and TRBJ2-3 for the parts outside the CDR3, the full variable domain is SQTIHQWPATLVQPVGSPLSLECTVEGTSNPNLYWYRQAAGRGLQLLFYSVGIGQISSEVPQNLSASRPQDRQFILSSKKLLLSDSGFYLCALDGDTDTQYFGPGTRLTVL.

This chain connects TRBV6-5 to TRBJ1-1, with 7 bases fitting TRBD1. This CDR3 spans 13 amino acids. Looked up from germline, CDR1 is MNHEY and CDR2 is SVGAGI. J was trimmed by 4 bases and V by 6 bases; bases with no gene match: 5. The CDR3 is CASSQGVRTEAFF. Written as DNA, the CDR3 is TGTGCCAGCAGCCAGGGGGTTCGCACTGAAGCTTTCTTT.

The rearrangement joins TRBV6-2 or TRBV6-3 to TRBJ1-5, with 7 positions matching TRBD1. The germline V gene encodes CDR1 MNHEY and CDR2 SVGEGT. The CDR3 is 14 amino acids. The trim removed 4 bases at V and 9 bases at J, leaving 9 bases unmatched. For the CDR3, the DNA is TGTGCCAGCAGTTTGGGACAGCGGACGATGCCCCAGCATTTT. It encodes CASSLGQRTMPQHF.

V gene TRBV5-4 combines with J gene TRBJ2-7, with D possibly matching TRBD1 (6 bases). V was clipped by 0 bases and J by 3 bases, with 16 bases between them. The CDR3 has 16 amino acids. Germline assignment: CDR1 SGHNT and CDR2 YYREEE (reference sequence). The DNA of the CDR3 is TGTGCCAGCAGCTTGGTGGTCAGGGGAGATCACTACGAGCAGTACTTC. Translating it yields CASSLVVRGDHYEQYF. Looking up the rest from reference TRBV5-4 and TRBJ2-7 gives the full variable domain: ETGVTQSPTHLIKTRGQQVTLRCSSQSGHNTVSWYQQALGQGPQFIFQYYREEENGRGNFPPRFSGLQFPNYSSELNVNALELDDSALYLCASSLVVRGDHYEQYFGPGTRLTVT.

CDR3 sequence: CASSEDRDTDTQYF. Here the CDR3 DNA reads TGTGCCAGTAGTGAAGACAGGGACACAGATACGCAGTATTTT. V usage is TRBV19 and J usage is TRBJ2-3; 7 nucleotides agree with TRBD1. J gave up 2 bases and V 5 bases, and 4 bases lay outside the gene matches. Per the germline V gene, CDR1 is LNHDA and CDR2 is SQIVND (reference sequence). The CDR3 loop spans 14 amino acids.

The chain joins TRBV24-1 to TRBJ2-1; 8 bases map to TRBD1. Germline-derived CDR1 and CDR2 are KGHDR and SFDVKD. J gave up 3 bases and V 3 bases, and 12 bases lay outside the gene matches. This CDR3 has 18 residues. The CDR3 region is CATSDDKTRTGNYNEQFF. DNA for the CDR3: TGTGCCACCAGTGATGATAAAACGCGGACAGGGAACTACAATGAGCAGTTCTTC.

V gene TRBV7-9 combines with J gene TRBJ2-1; 8 bases line up with TRBD2. Germline loops: CDR1 SEHNR, CDR2 FQNEAQ (reference sequence). CDR3 size: 15 residues. The V gene end was trimmed by 7 bases and the J gene end by 4 bases; junction bases not matched to a gene: 9. CDR3: CASNENSGTYNEQFF. In nucleotides, the CDR3 is TGTGCCAGCAACGAAAATAGCGGGACTTACAATGAGCAGTTCTTC.

This clone was seen a few times. The genes are TRBV28 and TRBJ1-4, with a weak D call TRBD1 (5 bases). Trimming shortened V by 6 bases and J by 4 bases, and 9 bases separated the two germline ends. The germline V gene encodes CDR1 MDHEN and CDR2 SYDVKM. The CDR3 loop spans 13 amino acids. The CDR3, as DNA: TGTGCCAGCAGGTGGGACTTTAATGAAAAACTGTTTTTT. This gives the protein CASRWDFNEKLFF.

The rearrangement joins TRBV4-2 to TRBJ1-5, with D hard to call. CDR1 is LGHNA, CDR2 YNFKEQ, per germline. This CDR3 contains 13 residues. The V and J ends lost 1 base and 3 bases respectively, with 4 bases between them. The chain's CDR3 is CASSQGLNQPQHF. The CDR3 region has the DNA TGTGCCAGCAGCCAAGGTCTCAATCAGCCCCAGCATTTT.

The rearrangement joins TRBV28 to TRBJ1-4; D gene uncertain. This CDR3 has 16 residues. V dropped 5 bases and J dropped 0 bases, with 13 bases sitting between them. In germline, CDR1 is MDHEN, CDR2 SYDVKM. This CDR3 reads CASSTYSTATNEKLFF. The CDR3 DNA sequence: TGTGCCAGCAGTACATATTCAACAGCAACTAATGAAAAACTGTTTTTT.

In this sample, this clone turned up once. This chain links TRBV6-5 with TRBJ2-5, with no clear D. Trimming pared 6 bases from V and 5 bases from J, leaving 13 bases between. CDR3 length: 13 amino acids. Germline V lookup: CDR1 MNHEY, CDR2 SVGAGI. This CDR3 reads CASRGWLEETQYF. As DNA, the CDR3 is TGTGCCAGCAGAGGGTGGTTGGAGGAGACCCAGTACTTC.

As concerns this clone: One end of the junction does not line up with germline, which may come from a read error. The chain is built from TRBV5-6 and TRBJ1-2, with 10 bases aligning to TRBD1. CDR3 size: 13 residues. The V gene's germline CDR1 is SGHDT and CDR2 YYEEEE. The CDR3 sequence is CASSLAGTGASSF. The CDR3 DNA follows: TGTGCCAGCAGCTTGGCTGGGACAGGGGCGTCTAGCTTC.

The chain carries TRBV28 and TRBJ2-6; unclear D gene. In germline, CDR1 is MDHEN, CDR2 SYDVKM. The CDR3 has 14 amino acids. Trimming left V 5 bases short and J 2 bases short, with 7 bases between. DNA of the CDR3: TGTGCCAGCAGTAACCTTGCTGGGGCCAACGTCCTGACTTTC. It is translated as CASSNLAGANVLTF.

In regard to this clone: The junction and the germline gene differ at one end; a read error may be behind it. The chain employs TRBV27 and TRBJ2-2, with D possibly being TRBD1 or TRBD2 (6 bases each). The CDR3 is 13 residues long. The germline gives CDR1 MNHEY, CDR2 SMNVEV (reference sequence). For the CDR3, the DNA is TGCATCACCTCGGGGGCTTCCCCCGGGGAGCTGTTTTTT. Translation gives CITSGASPGELFF.

The rearrangement uses TRBV5-4 and TRBJ2-2; TRBD2 agrees at 8 bases. J lost 0 bases, V lost 4 bases, and 8 bases had no gene match. Germline values: CDR1 SGHNT, CDR2 YYREEE (reference sequence). This CDR3 has 17 residues. The CDR3 DNA reads TGTGCCAGCAGCCCGGCGGGTAGCGGGACGAACACCGGGGAGCTGTTTTTT. Residues: CASSPAGSGTNTGELFF.

The V and J genes are TRBV9 and TRBJ2-7; D remains unclear. Trimming left V 2 bases short and J 4 bases short, with 13 bases between. The CDR3 is made up of 14 amino acids. Per the germline V gene, CDR1 is SGDLS and CDR2 is YYNGEE. CDR3 DNA sequence: TGTGCCAGCAGCGTGCGGACGGTGCGGTACGAGCAGTACTTC. Its protein is CASSVRTVRYEQYF.

The chain uses TRBV6-5 and TRBJ1-1; a possible D gene is TRBD1 (6 bases). V lost 2 bases and J lost 5, with 15 bases in between. CDR3 length: 15 residues. CDR1 and CDR2 from the germline V gene are MNHEY and SVGAGI. CDR3 sequence (DNA): TGTGCCAGCAGTTACATCGGGGGCGCGGGAACTGAAGCTTTCTTT. This translates into CASSYIGGAGTEAFF.